This passage covers 4 T cell receptor beta chains from one sample sequenced in a study of identical twins. TCRdb used MiXCR to reprocess the 5' RACE reads, holding one entry per CDR3 protein. The sample carries a few hundred thousand distinct CDR3 sequences, approximately 8.3% recorded once. This same sample was also part of a study on yellow fever vaccine responses in identical twins.

Sequenced sample: CD8+ T cells sorted from blood. These receptors originate from a woman between 18 and 29 years old in good health.

The chain is built from TRBV28 and TRBJ2-7, with TRBD2 as a possible D gene (5 bases). Germline loops: CDR1 MDHEN, CDR2 SYDVKM. The CDR3 length is 11 residues. Between the trimmed V and J ends, which lost 5 bases and 8 bases, there was a span of 10 bases. CDR3 residues: CASSPGIQQYF. For the CDR3, the DNA is TGTGCCAGCAGTCCGGGGATTCAGCAGTACTTC.

The V gene is TRBV7-9, the J gene TRBJ2-2; 9 bases agree with TRBD1. J gave up 5 bases and V 5 bases, and 9 bases lay outside the gene matches. Germline lookup yields CDR1 SEHNR and CDR2 FQNEAQ (reference sequence). This CDR3 region has 16 residues. DNA for the CDR3: TGTGCCAGCAGCCGTATTGGACAGGGGCGTACCGGGGAGCTGTTTTTT. Translated, it gives CASSRIGQGRTGELFF.

In its sample, this clonotype was seen many times. The chain recombines TRBV7-9 with TRBJ2-5; TRBD1 is a possible D gene (6 bases). Per the germline V gene, CDR1 is SEHNR and CDR2 is FQNEAQ (reference sequence). Trimming took off 1 base at V and 9 bases at J, with 12 bases between the two ends. The CDR3 runs 13 residues. CDR3 in DNA: TGTGCCAGCAGCTTAGGACAGGTCAGGGCCCAGTACTTC. Translated, it gives CASSLGQVRAQYF. Full variable domain (rest looked up from reference TRBV7-9 and TRBJ2-5): DTGVSQNPRHKITKRGQNVTFRCDPISEHNRLYWYRQTLGQGPEFLTYFQNEAQLEKSRLLSDRFSAERPKGSFSTLEIQRTEQGDSAMYLCASSLGQVRAQYFGPGTRLLVL.

This clonotype appeared a few times. V is TRBV4-3 and J is TRBJ2-3; tentatively, D is TRBD2 (5 bases). The CDR3 is 16 amino acids. The V gene lost 4 bases and the J gene lost 2 bases, with 16 bases spanning the gap. CDR1 and CDR2 from the germline V gene are LGHNA and YSLEER. CDR3 amino acids: CASSLLWSGLTDTQYF. CDR3 nucleotides: TGCGCCAGCAGCCTTCTATGGAGCGGCCTCACAGATACGCAGTATTTT.